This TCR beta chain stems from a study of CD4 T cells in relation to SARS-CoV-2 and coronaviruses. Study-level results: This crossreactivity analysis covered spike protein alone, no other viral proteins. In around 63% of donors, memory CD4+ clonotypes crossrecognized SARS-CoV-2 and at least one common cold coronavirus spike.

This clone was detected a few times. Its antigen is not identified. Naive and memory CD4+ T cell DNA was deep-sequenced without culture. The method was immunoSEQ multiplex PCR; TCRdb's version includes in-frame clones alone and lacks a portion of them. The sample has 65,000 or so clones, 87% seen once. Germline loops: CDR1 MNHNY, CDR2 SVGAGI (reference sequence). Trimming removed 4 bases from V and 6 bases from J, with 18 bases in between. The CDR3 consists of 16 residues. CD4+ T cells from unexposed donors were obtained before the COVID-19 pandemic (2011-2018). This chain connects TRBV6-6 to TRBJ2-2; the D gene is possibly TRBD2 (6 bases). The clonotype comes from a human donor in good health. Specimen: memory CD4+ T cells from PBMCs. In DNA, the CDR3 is TGTGCCAGCAGTTCGACCCGGGACTCCAGCTCCGGGGAGCTGTTTTTT. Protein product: CASSSTRDSSSGELFF.